The clone carrying this T cell receptor beta chain was detected only once. V lost 5 bases to trimming and J lost 2 bases; unmatched junction nucleotides: 5. Germline V lookup: CDR1 MNHEY, CDR2 SMNVEV (reference sequence). CDR3 length: 15 amino acids. The entry originates in a study of blood T cell repertoires in COVID-19. Authors' processing steps: Amplification of reference gene primers was used by the study to estimate nucleated cell counts. Clones were sequenced by immunoSEQ multiplex PCR, and TCRdb holds only the in-frame ones, with some missing. The V and J calls and clone size are taken from that table; D and trimming were inferred from the DNA. The sample records 180,000 or so clones, roughly 84% being singletons.

The chain joins TRBV27 to TRBJ1-1, with TRBD1 matching over 10 bases. This receptor was obtained from a woman of 80 years or more with acute or convalescent COVID-19. Sequencing used peripheral blood. The CDR3 loop reads CASSPRTGGNTEAFF. CDR3 in DNA: TGTGCCAGCAGTCCAAGGACAGGGGGAAACACTGAAGCTTTCTTT.